This record covers a single TCR beta chain. The data stem from a study of blood T cell repertoires in COVID-19. Study-level information: PBMCs, B-cell-depleted T cells, or T cells provided the cDNA or gDNA that made up the material.

The CDR3 totals 15 residues. The germline V gene has CDR1 SNHLY and CDR2 FYNNEI. Germline trimming cut 4 bases from V and 7 bases from J; bases unmatched to any gene: 7. The data were produced by immunoSEQ multiplex PCR, yet TCRdb's version contains in-frame clones alone and is incomplete. Of fewer than 500,000 clones detected, approximately 92% appear once; the ten largest clones hold 1% to 1.3%. The specimen sequenced was PBMCs or T cells enriched from blood (not recorded which). This clonotype was obtained from a man aged 25-40 years who had recovered from COVID-19. The chain employs TRBV2 and TRBJ1-3; TRBD1 agrees at 10 bases. The CDR3 DNA is TGTGCCAGCAGTGCGGCGAGACAGGGGGCGAACACCATATATTTT. Translated: CASSAARQGANTIYF.